This T cell receptor (beta chain) derives from a study of T cell repertoires in cytomegalovirus infection. Study-level background: Public TCR beta signature analysis indicated the presence of both CMV infection and matching HLA type.

Many counts were recorded for this clonotype. Trimming shortened V by 1 base and J by 8 bases, and 11 bases separated the two germline ends. This CDR3 has 13 amino acids. CDR1 and CDR2 (germline): SGHVS, FQNEAQ. TCRdb reanalysed the reads using MiXCR and keeps one entry per CDR3 protein. The table lists 200,000 to 300,000 distinct CDR3 sequences, about 12% of them singletons, with 1.5% to 2% in the top ten. The sequence derives from a human donor in good health (CMV status not recorded). Some clones in this sample may be carry-over from other donors' samples. The sample was PBMCs. This chain links TRBV7-8 with TRBJ1-2; D may be TRBD1 (5 bases). Here the CDR3 DNA reads TGTGCCAGCAGCTTAGTATCGGGGGAAGGCTACACCTTC. Its protein product is CASSLVSGEGYTF.